This section outlines one T cell receptor beta chain sequence together with its context. Unique molecular identifier tags were affixed to discrete cDNA molecules. TCRdb passed the 5' RACE reads through MiXCR, listing each CDR3 protein once. The sample holds some 45,000 distinct CDR3 sequences; approximately 9% are singletons and the top ten take over 4.5%. This sample is drawn from a study of early T cells in non-severe SARS-CoV-2 infection. Study background: Chains from this unsorted whole-blood bulk RNA could not be paired.

This receptor was obtained from an adult who was a healthcare worker with PCR-confirmed SARS-CoV-2 infection or an uninfected control (not recorded which). The sequencing here drew on whole blood, taken at baseline.

Here the CDR3 reads CASSLFPGWGVNQPQHF. DNA for the CDR3: TGTGCCAGCAGTTTATTTCCGGGATGGGGGGTCAATCAGCCCCAGCATTTT. This sequence joins TRBV12-3 or TRBV12-4 and TRBJ1-5; D is possibly TRBD1 (5 bases). This CDR3 comprises 17 residues. The V end lost 2 bases, the J end lost 3 bases, and 17 bases lay between the germline ends.